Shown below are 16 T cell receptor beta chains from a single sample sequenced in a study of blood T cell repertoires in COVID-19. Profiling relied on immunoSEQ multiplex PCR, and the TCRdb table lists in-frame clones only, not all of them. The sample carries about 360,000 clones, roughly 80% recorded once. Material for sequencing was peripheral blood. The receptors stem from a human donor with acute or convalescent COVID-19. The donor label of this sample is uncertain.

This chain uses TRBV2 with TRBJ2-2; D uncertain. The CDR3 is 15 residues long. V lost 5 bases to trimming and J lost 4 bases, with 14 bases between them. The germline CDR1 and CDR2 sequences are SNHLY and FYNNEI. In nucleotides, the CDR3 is TGTGCCAGCAGTCCCAACCTAGTGGGCACCGGGGAGCTGTTTTTT. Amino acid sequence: CASSPNLVGTGELFF.

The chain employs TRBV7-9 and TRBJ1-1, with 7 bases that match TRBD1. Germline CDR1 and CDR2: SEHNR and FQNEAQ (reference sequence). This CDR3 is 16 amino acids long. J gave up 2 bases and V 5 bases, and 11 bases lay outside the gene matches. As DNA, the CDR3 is TGTGCCAGCAGCCCCCGACAGGGCTGGGCAAACACTGAAGCTTTCTTT. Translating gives CASSPRQGWANTEAFF.

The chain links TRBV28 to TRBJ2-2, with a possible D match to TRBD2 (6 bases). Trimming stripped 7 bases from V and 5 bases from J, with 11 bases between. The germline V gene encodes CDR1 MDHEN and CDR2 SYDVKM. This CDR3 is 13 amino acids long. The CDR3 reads CASKLAPTGELFF. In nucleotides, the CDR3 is TGTGCCAGCAAACTAGCCCCGACCGGGGAGCTGTTTTTT.

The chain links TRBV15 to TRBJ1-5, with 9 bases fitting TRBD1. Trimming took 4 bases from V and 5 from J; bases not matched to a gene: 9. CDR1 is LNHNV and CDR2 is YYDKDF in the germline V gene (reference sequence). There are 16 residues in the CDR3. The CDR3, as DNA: TGTGCCACCAGCAAATCCGGGACAGGGATAGATCAGCCCCAGCATTTT. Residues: CATSKSGTGIDQPQHF.

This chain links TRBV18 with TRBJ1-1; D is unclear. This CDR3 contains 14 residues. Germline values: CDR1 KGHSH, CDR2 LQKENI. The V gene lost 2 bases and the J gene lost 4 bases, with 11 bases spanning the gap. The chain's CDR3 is CASSPFGQSTEAFF. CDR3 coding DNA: TGTGCCAGCTCACCATTTGGCCAGTCCACTGAAGCTTTCTTT. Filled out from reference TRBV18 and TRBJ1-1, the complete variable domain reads NAGVMQNPRHLVRRRGQEARLRCSPMKGHSHVYWYRQLPEEGLKFMVYLQKENIIDESGMPKERFSAEFPKEGPSILRIQQVVRGDSAAYFCASSPFGQSTEAFFGQGTRLTVV.

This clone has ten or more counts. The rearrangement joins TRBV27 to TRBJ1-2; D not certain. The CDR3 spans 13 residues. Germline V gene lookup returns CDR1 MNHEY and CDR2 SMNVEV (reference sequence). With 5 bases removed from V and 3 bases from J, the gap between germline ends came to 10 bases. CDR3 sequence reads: CASSPGSHYGYTF. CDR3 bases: TGTGCCAGCAGTCCAGGAAGCCACTATGGCTACACCTTC.

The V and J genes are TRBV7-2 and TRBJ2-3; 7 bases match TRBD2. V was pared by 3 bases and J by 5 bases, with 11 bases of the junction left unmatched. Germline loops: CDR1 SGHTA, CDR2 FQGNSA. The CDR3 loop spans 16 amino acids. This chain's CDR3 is CASSFALGGGGDTQYF. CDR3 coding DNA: TGTGCCAGCAGCTTCGCCCTGGGGGGGGGAGGAGATACGCAGTATTTT.

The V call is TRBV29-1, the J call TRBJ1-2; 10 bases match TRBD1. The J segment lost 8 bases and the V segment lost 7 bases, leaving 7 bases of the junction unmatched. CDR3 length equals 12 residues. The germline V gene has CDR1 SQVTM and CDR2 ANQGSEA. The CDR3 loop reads CSARTGGEGYTF. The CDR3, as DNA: TGCAGCGCCCGGACAGGGGGGGAGGGCTACACCTTC.

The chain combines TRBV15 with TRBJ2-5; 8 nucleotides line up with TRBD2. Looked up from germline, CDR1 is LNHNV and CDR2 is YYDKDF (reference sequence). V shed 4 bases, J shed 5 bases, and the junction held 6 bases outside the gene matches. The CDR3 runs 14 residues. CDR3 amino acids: CATSKRGGGETQYF. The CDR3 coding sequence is TGTGCCACCAGCAAACGGGGGGGCGGGGAGACCCAGTACTTC.

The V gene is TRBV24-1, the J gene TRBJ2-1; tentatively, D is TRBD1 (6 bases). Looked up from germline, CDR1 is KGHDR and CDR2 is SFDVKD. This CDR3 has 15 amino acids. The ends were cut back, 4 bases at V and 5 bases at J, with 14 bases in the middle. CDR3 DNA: TGTGCCACCAGTGAAGCCGGGACAAGGAACAATGAGCAGTTCTTC. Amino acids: CATSEAGTRNNEQFF.

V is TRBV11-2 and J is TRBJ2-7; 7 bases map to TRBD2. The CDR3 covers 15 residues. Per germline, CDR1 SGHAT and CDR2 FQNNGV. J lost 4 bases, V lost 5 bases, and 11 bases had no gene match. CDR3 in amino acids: CASSVSRDYGYEQYF. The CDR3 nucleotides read TGTGCCAGCAGCGTTAGCCGGGACTATGGTTACGAGCAGTACTTC.

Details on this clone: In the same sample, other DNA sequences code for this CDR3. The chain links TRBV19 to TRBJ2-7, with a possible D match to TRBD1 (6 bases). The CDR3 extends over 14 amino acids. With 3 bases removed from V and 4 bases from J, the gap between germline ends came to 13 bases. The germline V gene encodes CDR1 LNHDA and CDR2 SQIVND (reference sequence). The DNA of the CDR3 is TGTGCCAGTAGTATGATGGACAGCACTTACGAGCAGTACTTC. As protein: CASSMMDSTYEQYF.

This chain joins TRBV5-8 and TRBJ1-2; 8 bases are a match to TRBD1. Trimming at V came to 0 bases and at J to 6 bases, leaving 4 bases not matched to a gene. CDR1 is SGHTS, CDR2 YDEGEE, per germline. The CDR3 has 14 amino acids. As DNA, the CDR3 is TGTGCCAGCAGCTTGGGGGACAGGCGCCATGGCTACACCTTC. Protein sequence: CASSLGDRRHGYTF.

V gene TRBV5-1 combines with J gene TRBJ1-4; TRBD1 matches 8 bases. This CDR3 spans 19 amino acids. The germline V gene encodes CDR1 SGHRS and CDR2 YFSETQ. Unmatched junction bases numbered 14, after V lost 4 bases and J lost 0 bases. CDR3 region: CASSERVDRVSATNEKLFF. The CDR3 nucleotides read TGCGCCAGCAGCGAGCGCGTGGACAGGGTGTCGGCAACTAATGAAAAACTGTTTTTT.

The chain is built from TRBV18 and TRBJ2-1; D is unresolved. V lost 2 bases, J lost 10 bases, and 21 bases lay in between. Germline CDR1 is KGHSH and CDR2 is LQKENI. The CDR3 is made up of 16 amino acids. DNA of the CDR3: TGTGCCAGCTCACCATCTGCCCCCAGGCAAGTAGGAGAGCAGTTCTTC. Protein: CASSPSAPRQVGEQFF.

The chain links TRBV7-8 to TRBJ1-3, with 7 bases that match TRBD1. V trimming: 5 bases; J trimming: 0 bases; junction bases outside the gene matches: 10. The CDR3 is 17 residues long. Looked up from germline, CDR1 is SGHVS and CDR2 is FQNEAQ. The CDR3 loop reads CASSSPGQRNSGNTIYF. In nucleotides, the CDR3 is TGTGCCAGCAGCAGCCCGGGACAGCGAAACTCTGGAAACACCATATATTTT. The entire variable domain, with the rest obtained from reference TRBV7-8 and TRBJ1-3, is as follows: GAGVSQSPRYKVAKRGQDVALRCDPISGHVSLFWYQQALGQGPEFLTYFQNEAQLDKSGLPSDRFFAERPEGSVSTLKIQRTQQEDSAVYLCASSSPGQRNSGNTIYFGEGSWLTVV.